These 11 T cell receptor beta chains were sequenced from one sample in a study of cytomegalovirus exposure and HLA in healthy donors. PCR was performed using 60 Vbeta and 13 Jbeta primers. Using immunoSEQ multiplex PCR, the repertoire was profiled, and TCRdb retains in-frame clones only, with some absent. Of around 150,000 clones listed, approximately 77% are singletons. The specimen sequenced was PBMCs. These receptors all come from a man aged 25 to 45 in good health and CMV-seronegative.

The V call is TRBV10-3, the J call TRBJ2-3; 11 bases are shared with TRBD2. The CDR3 has 20 amino acids. Germline trimming cut 2 bases from V and 5 bases from J; bases unmatched to any gene: 18. CDR1 and CDR2 (germline): ENHRY, SYGVKD. The DNA for the CDR3 is TGTGCCATCAGTGAGACGCGAGTAGGGCCACTAGCGGGAGTGGTAGATACGCAGTATTTT. Amino acid sequence: CAISETRVGPLAGVVDTQYF.

The J gene is TRBJ2-5, the V gene TRBV4-1; 8 bases align to TRBD2. CDR3 length equals 13 residues. J lost 5 bases, V lost 5 bases, and 4 bases had no gene match. Looked up from germline, CDR1 is MGHRA and CDR2 is YSYEKL. The CDR3, as DNA: TGCGCCAGCAGCGCGAGCGGGAGTGAGACCCAGTACTTC. Translating it yields CASSASGSETQYF.

This sequence joins TRBV10-3 and TRBJ2-3; 10 positions agree with TRBD2. There are 16 residues in the CDR3. Germline V lookup: CDR1 ENHRY, CDR2 SYGVKD. J was trimmed by 4 bases and V by 3 bases; bases with no gene match: 7. The CDR3 DNA sequence: TGTGCCATCAGTGATTCAGCGGGAGGGAGGGCAGATACGCAGTATTTT. Translation gives CAISDSAGGRADTQYF.

The chain couples TRBV6-5 to TRBJ2-5, with TRBD1 as a possible D gene (7 bases). This CDR3 comprises 14 residues. Deletions cut 2 bases from V and 3 bases from J, with 10 bases between. Germline CDR1 is MNHEY and CDR2 is SVGAGI. The CDR3 DNA is TGTGCCAGCAGTTACGGGGGGACAGAAGAGACCCAGTACTTC. Translation: CASSYGGTEETQYF.

The V gene is TRBV6-1, the J gene TRBJ1-1; the D gene is possibly TRBD1 (6 bases). Trimming took 0 bases from V and 5 from J, leaving 19 bases between them. Germline values: CDR1 MNHNS, CDR2 SASEGT. The CDR3 has 17 amino acids. The CDR3 is CASSEAHGLVGATEAFF. The CDR3 bases are TGTGCCAGCAGTGAAGCGCATGGGCTCGTGGGGGCGACTGAAGCTTTCTTT.

The V gene is TRBV4-1, the J gene TRBJ2-1, with TRBD1 as a possible D gene (5 bases). With 4 bases removed from V and 0 bases from J, the gap between germline ends came to 13 bases. The CDR3 extends over 16 amino acids. In germline, CDR1 is MGHRA, CDR2 YSYEKL. DNA of the CDR3: TGCGCCAGCAGCCCTCCGACTCAGGGCTCCTACAATGAGCAGTTCTTC. Residues: CASSPPTQGSYNEQFF.

The V gene is TRBV4-1, the J gene TRBJ2-1; 13 nucleotides match TRBD2. The CDR3 sequence is 17 residues long. Per germline, CDR1 MGHRA and CDR2 YSYEKL. V shed 4 bases and J 7 bases; nucleotides not matched to a gene: 10. CDR3 sequence: CASSLGLAGARGNEQFF. The CDR3 coding sequence is TGCGCCAGCAGCCTAGGACTAGCGGGGGCGAGGGGGAATGAGCAGTTCTTC.

This chain joins TRBV27 and TRBJ1-3, with a possible D match to TRBD1 (5 bases). The V end lost 7 bases, the J end lost 2 bases, and 18 bases lay between the germline ends. The CDR3 has 16 residues. Germline lookup yields CDR1 MNHEY and CDR2 SMNVEV (reference sequence). As DNA, the CDR3 is TGTGCCAGCAAGACCCTCGCGGGGGACCCTGGAAACACCATATATTTT. It is translated as CASKTLAGDPGNTIYF.

This clone was seen only once. CDR3 in DNA: TGTGCCAGCAGTGTGGGACTAGCGGTCGGTGAGCAGTTCTTC. This codes for CASSVGLAVGEQFF. This chain joins TRBV27 and TRBJ2-1, with 11 bases identical to TRBD2. This CDR3 has 14 amino acids. Germline CDR1 reads MNHEY; CDR2 reads SMNVEV (reference sequence). Trimming took 5 bases from V and 9 from J; bases not matched to a gene: 6.

CDR3 coding DNA: TGTGCCAGCTCACCAGCGGGGGGGATGAACACTGAAGCTTTCTTT. Amino acid sequence: CASSPAGGMNTEAFF. The genes are TRBV18 and TRBJ1-1; possible D gene TRBD1, 5 bases. The CDR3 has 15 residues. Germline assignment: CDR1 KGHSH and CDR2 LQKENI. Trimming took 2 bases from V and 0 from J, leaving 10 bases between them. Combining the CDR3 with reference TRBV18 and TRBJ1-1 gives the whole variable domain NAGVMQNPRHLVRRRGQEARLRCSPMKGHSHVYWYRQLPEEGLKFMVYLQKENIIDESGMPKERFSAEFPKEGPSILRIQQVVRGDSAAYFCASSPAGGMNTEAFFGQGTRLTVV.

This chain uses TRBV10-3 with TRBJ2-5, with D perhaps matching TRBD2 (6 bases). This CDR3 contains 15 residues. The V end lost 3 bases, the J end lost 5 bases, and 16 bases lay between the germline ends. The germline V gene has CDR1 ENHRY and CDR2 SYGVKD. Here the CDR3 reads CAISDQGARGETQYF. Here the CDR3 DNA reads TGTGCCATCAGTGATCAAGGGGCGCGGGGTGAGACCCAGTACTTC.